A selection of T cell receptor beta chains follows, all from one sample in a study of regulatory T cells in long-lasting Graves disease. TCRdb fed the multiplex PCR reads into MiXCR, producing one record per CDR3 protein. Of 400,000 or so distinct CDR3 sequences in the sample, roughly a quarter were seen once. Here the sequenced sample was peripheral blood mononuclear cells (PBMCs), taken when the disease was refractory, from a patient treated with antithyroid drugs. Receptor source: a female donor with Graves disease. CDR3s include the opening cysteine and the closing phenylalanine or tryptophan. The D gene is left open where the match is weak. Size is omitted from some rows. Given values are once, few, many or a class for expanded clones.

D: .
J: TRBJ2-2
V: TRBV6-1
size: .
CDR3: CASRTSGVVTGELFF
DNA: TGTGCCAGCAGGACATCCGGCGTGGTAACCGGGGAGCTGTTTTTT

D: .
J: TRBJ1-2
V: TRBV28
size: many
CDR3: CASSSHRTATNYGYTF
DNA: TGTGCCAGCAGTTCCCATCGGACAGCTACTAACTATGGCTACACCTTC

D: .
J: TRBJ1-2
V: TRBV9
size: many
CDR3: CASSRSLGKGGYGYTF
DNA: TGTGCCAGCAGCAGGAGCCTCGGCAAGGGCGGTTATGGCTACACCTTC

D: .
J: TRBJ1-1
V: TRBV29-1
size: few
CDR3: CSVQGVVWTEAFF
DNA: TGCAGCGTGCAGGGTGTTGTATGGACTGAAGCTTTCTTT

D: .
J: TRBJ2-7
V: TRBV20-1
size: many
CDR3: CSASASSSYEQYF
DNA: TGCAGTGCTAGTGCCTCGAGCTCCTACGAGCAGTACTTC

D: .
J: TRBJ1-6
V: TRBV6-1
size: few
CDR3: CASTPGQNSPLHF
DNA: TGTGCCAGCACCCCGGGGCAGAACTCACCCCTCCACTTT

D: .
J: TRBJ1-5
V: TRBV30
size: few
CDR3: CAWSGDSNQPQHF
DNA: TGTGCCTGGAGTGGGGATAGCAATCAGCCCCAGCATTTT

D: .
J: TRBJ1-1
V: TRBV7-6
size: few
CDR3: CASSYGPLNTEAFF
DNA: TGTGCCAGCAGCTATGGACCTCTGAACACTGAAGCTTTCTTT

D: .
J: TRBJ2-4
V: TRBV30
size: .
CDR3: CAGDFETGLQYF
DNA: TGTGCCGGAGATTTCGAGACGGGGCTTCAGTACTTC

D: TRBD1
J: TRBJ1-2
V: TRBV28
size: .
CDR3: CASSVTGLDYGYTF
DNA: TGTGCCAGCTCCGTGACAGGGCTCGACTATGGCTACACCTTC

D: .
J: TRBJ1-1
V: TRBV19
size: .
CDR3: CASSSFSGSTEAFF
DNA: TGTGCCAGTAGTAGTTTTTCAGGGAGCACTGAAGCTTTCTTT

D: TRBD2
J: TRBJ2-7
V: TRBV19
size: .
CDR3: CASRSPMAGGSYEQYF
DNA: TGTGCCAGTAGGAGCCCGATGGCGGGAGGGTCCTACGAGCAGTACTTC

D: TRBD2
J: TRBJ2-1
V: TRBV29-1
size: once
CDR3: CSAPPGLASNEQFF
DNA: TGCAGCGCTCCCCCAGGACTAGCTTCCAATGAGCAGTTCTTC

D: .
J: TRBJ1-1
V: TRBV25-1
size: .
CDR3: CASSQPGNSEAFF
DNA: TGTGCCAGCAGCCAGCCCGGGAATTCTGAAGCTTTCTTT

D: TRBD1
J: TRBJ1-1
V: TRBV7-3
size: many
CDR3: CASSQGPGGGTEAFF
DNA: TGTGCCAGCAGCCAAGGGCCAGGGGGCGGCACTGAAGCTTTCTTT

D: .
J: TRBJ1-6
V: TRBV7-9
size: .
CDR3: CASNRQDSPLHF
DNA: TGTGCCAGCAACAGACAGGATTCACCCCTCCACTTT

D: .
J: TRBJ2-4
V: TRBV6-2/TRBV6-3
size: few
CDR3: CASSADGGGIQYF
DNA: TGTGCCAGCAGTGCAGATGGGGGCGGCATTCAGTACTTC

D: TRBD1
J: TRBJ1-1
V: TRBV6-5
size: once
CDR3: CASSYSTGAVLGYTEAFF
DNA: TGTGCCAGCAGTTACTCGACAGGGGCTGTCCTTGGGTACACTGAAGCTTTCTTT

D: .
J: TRBJ2-7
V: TRBV20-1
size: many
CDR3: CSAYTGYSAYEQYF
DNA: TGCAGTGCTTACACAGGGTATTCTGCTTACGAGCAGTACTTC

D: TRBD1
J: TRBJ1-4
V: TRBV12-5
size: .
CDR3: CASGFDRAKSQEKLFF
DNA: TGTGCTAGTGGTTTCGACAGGGCCAAATCTCAAGAAAAACTGTTTTTT

D: TRBD1
J: TRBJ1-1
V: TRBV10-3
size: few
CDR3: CAGRDRENTEAFF
DNA: TGTGCCGGGAGGGACAGGGAGAACACTGAAGCTTTCTTT

D: .
J: TRBJ1-5
V: TRBV19
size: few
CDR3: CATQSRAIYSNQPQHF
DNA: TGTGCCACCCAATCGCGAGCGATCTATAGCAATCAGCCCCAGCATTTT

D: .
J: TRBJ2-1
V: TRBV11-3
size: .
CDR3: CASSPQWNNEQFF
DNA: TGTGCCAGCAGCCCACAATGGAACAATGAGCAGTTCTTC

D: .
J: TRBJ2-7
V: TRBV28
size: few
CDR3: CASSSNTYEQYF
DNA: TGTGCCAGCAGCTCAAATACCTACGAGCAGTACTTC

D: TRBD2
J: TRBJ2-7
V: TRBV19
size: once
CDR3: CASSARTSGSVGEQYF
DNA: TGTGCCAGTAGTGCTCGGACTAGCGGGAGCGTGGGAGAGCAGTACTTC

D: TRBD2
J: TRBJ2-7
V: TRBV28
size: many
CDR3: CASSFIRGDSGRSPYEQYF
DNA: TGTGCCAGCAGTTTTATTCGGGGGGATAGCGGGAGAAGCCCCTACGAGCAGTACTTC

D: .
J: TRBJ1-1
V: TRBV28
size: many
CDR3: CASSSGGGIEAFF
DNA: TGTGCCAGCAGCTCCGGAGGGGGGATTGAAGCTTTCTTT

D: TRBD2
J: TRBJ2-1
V: TRBV6-1
size: .
CDR3: CASKGGRSYNEQFF
DNA: TGTGCCAGCAAAGGCGGGAGGTCCTACAATGAGCAGTTCTTC

D: .
J: TRBJ2-5
V: TRBV30
size: many
CDR3: CAWSRVRETQYF
DNA: TGTGCCTGGAGCAGGGTCAGGGAGACCCAGTACTTC

D: .
J: TRBJ1-1
V: TRBV28
size: once
CDR3: CASSHRSANTEAFF
DNA: TGTGCCAGCAGCCACAGAAGCGCGAACACTGAAGCTTTCTTT

D: .
J: TRBJ2-3
V: TRBV30
size: few
CDR3: CAWSDGVAVDTDTQYF
DNA: TGTGCCTGGAGTGATGGGGTAGCGGTAGACACAGATACGCAGTATTTT

D: .
J: TRBJ1-5
V: TRBV3-1
size: few
CDR3: CASSQNRDTSNQPQHF
DNA: TGTGCCAGCAGCCAGAACCGGGACACTAGCAATCAGCCCCAGCATTTT

D: .
J: TRBJ2-7
V: TRBV30
size: .
CDR3: CAWSVLSERSSYEQYF
DNA: TGTGCCTGGAGTGTACTTAGTGAGAGAAGCTCCTACGAGCAGTACTTC

D: .
J: TRBJ2-7
V: TRBV20-1
size: few
CDR3: CSARSPGRGGYEQYF
DNA: TGCAGTGCTAGATCCCCGGGGAGAGGTGGCTACGAGCAGTACTTC

D: TRBD1
J: TRBJ2-7
V: TRBV7-2
size: many
CDR3: CASSLNGGQQYEQYF
DNA: TGTGCCAGCAGCTTAAATGGGGGACAGCAATACGAGCAGTACTTC

D: .
J: TRBJ2-5
V: TRBV7-3
size: many
CDR3: CASSLSPWETQYF
DNA: TGTGCCAGCAGCCTATCCCCATGGGAGACCCAGTACTTC

D: TRBD1
J: TRBJ1-5
V: TRBV10-3
size: .
CDR3: CAISDRGLGQPQHF
DNA: TGTGCCATCAGCGACAGGGGGCTTGGTCAGCCCCAGCATTTT